These 15 T cell receptor beta chains came from one sample sequenced in a study of blood T cell repertoires in COVID-19 (dated by TCRdb to about 2020). Libraries were constructed by the immunoSEQ multiplex PCR assay. The clones in this table, taken by TCRdb from immuneACCESS, are in-frame only. Not every clone is retained; where verified, under half of the shortfall comes from an unresolved V gene, and the cause of the rest is unknown. The sample table records 200,000 to 250,000 clones; 80% of these occur just once. The leading ten clones occupy roughly 13% of the sample. Material for sequencing was peripheral blood. These receptors originate from a human donor in a cohort sampled during active COVID-19.

The chain uses TRBV4-3 and TRBJ2-7; 10 bases are shared with TRBD1. CDR1 is LGHNA, CDR2 YSLEER, per germline. Trimming at V came to 0 bases and at J to 6 bases, leaving 5 bases not matched to a gene. The CDR3 is 15 residues long. CDR3 loop: CASSQDPRDRGEQYF. CDR3 bases: TGCGCCAGCAGCCAAGATCCCCGGGACAGGGGCGAGCAGTACTTC.

This chain uses TRBV7-8 with TRBJ2-2, with 8 bases fitting TRBD2. Germline-derived CDR1 and CDR2 are SGHVS and FQNEAQ. V trimming: 2 bases; J trimming: 7 bases; junction bases outside the gene matches: 3. This CDR3 spans 14 amino acids. The CDR3 DNA is TGTGCCAGCAGCTTAAAGCGGGAGAACGGGGAGCTGTTTTTT. Translated, it gives CASSLKRENGELFF.

The CDR3 protein is CAISESNQGARGYTF. In nucleotides, the CDR3 is TGTGCCATCAGTGAGTCGAATCAGGGGGCGCGTGGCTACACCTTC. The rearrangement uses TRBV10-3 and TRBJ1-2, with 8 bases matching TRBD1. CDR1 and CDR2 (germline): ENHRY, SYGVKD. Trimming cost V 0 bases and J 7 bases; bases outside gene matches: 7. The CDR3 length is 15 residues.

The chain has TRBV20-1 and TRBJ1-1; unclear D gene. CDR3 size: 15 residues. The germline gives CDR1 DFQATT, CDR2 SNEGSKA (reference sequence). The V end was cut by 3 bases, the J end by 0 bases, with 14 bases between. Written as DNA, the CDR3 is TGCAGTGCTAGTGCAGGTTTTGAGATGAACACTGAAGCTTTCTTT. It specifies CSASAGFEMNTEAFF.

This clone showed up just a few times. The CDR3 loop reads CASSPGSRGAQGAEAFF. DNA for the CDR3: TGTGCCAGCAGCCCCGGGTCGAGAGGAGCCCAAGGAGCTGAAGCTTTCTTT. The rearrangement links TRBV28 to TRBJ1-1; D uncertain. V lost 6 bases and J 6 bases, leaving 26 bases between the germline ends. Germline V CDR1 and CDR2: MDHEN, SYDVKM. This CDR3 has 17 amino acids.

CDR3 in amino acids: CASHPQSSYNSPLHF. For the CDR3, the DNA is TGTGCCAGTCACCCACAGAGCTCCTATAATTCACCCCTCCACTTT. The genes are TRBV28 and TRBJ1-6; unclear D gene. The V end lost 9 bases, the J end lost 0 bases, and 12 bases lay between the germline ends. The CDR3 has 15 amino acids. The germline CDR1 and CDR2 sequences are MDHEN and SYDVKM.

The chain has TRBV5-1 and TRBJ2-3; 8 positions agree with TRBD2. Unmatched junction bases numbered 7, after V lost 1 base and J lost 0 bases. CDR3 size: 17 residues. Per the germline V gene, CDR1 is SGHRS and CDR2 is YFSETQ. Here the CDR3 DNA reads TGCGCCAGCAGCTTGCCACTAGCGGACTTTAGCACAGATACGCAGTATTTT. Its protein is CASSLPLADFSTDTQYF.

Of note for this clone: The sample has other DNA sequences that encode this CDR3 too. This chain connects TRBV5-4 to TRBJ2-2, with 10 bases matching TRBD1. V trimming: 4 bases; J trimming: 4 bases; junction bases outside the gene matches: 7. CDR3 length equals 16 residues. In germline, CDR1 is SGHNT, CDR2 YYREEE (reference sequence). In DNA, the CDR3 is TGTGCCAGCAGCCCCCGACAGGGGGCTGGCACCGGGGAGCTGTTTTTT. Encoded protein: CASSPRQGAGTGELFF.

With respect to this clone: A junction end diverges from the germline sequence, so it may reflect a read error. The chain couples TRBV27 to TRBJ2-7; 9 bases fit TRBD1. Germline V gene data show CDR1 as MNHEY and CDR2 as SMNVEV (reference sequence). The CDR3 consists of 16 residues. The CDR3 loop is CASSSYGTGISHEQYF. The CDR3 region has the DNA TGTGCCAGCAGTTCCTACGGGACAGGGATCTCCCACGAGCAGTACTTC.

The rearrangement links TRBV7-9 to TRBJ2-1, with 7 bases aligning to TRBD2. V shed 7 bases and J 5 bases; nucleotides not matched to a gene: 5. This CDR3 is 13 amino acids long. CDR1 is SEHNR, CDR2 FQNEAQ, per germline (reference sequence). The CDR3 region has the DNA TGTGCCAGCAAGTCGAGCGGGGACAATGAGCAGTTCTTC. Its protein is CASKSSGDNEQFF.

The rearrangement uses TRBV19 and TRBJ2-2; 7 nucleotides align to TRBD1. This CDR3 is built from 16 residues. V dropped 6 bases and J dropped 0; count of bases not matched to a gene: 7. CDR1 is LNHDA and CDR2 is SQIVND in the germline V gene (reference sequence). Here the CDR3 reads CASRQLGGANTGELFF. The CDR3, as DNA: TGTGCCAGTAGGCAACTAGGGGGCGCGAACACCGGGGAGCTGTTTTTT. Combining the CDR3 with reference TRBV19 and TRBJ2-2 gives the whole variable domain DGGITQSPKYLFRKEGQNVTLSCEQNLNHDAMYWYRQDPGQGLRLIYYSQIVNDFQKGDIAEGYSVSREKKESFPLTVTSAQKNPTAFYLCASRQLGGANTGELFFGEGSRLTVL.

The V call is TRBV21-1, the J call TRBJ2-5; the table calls TRBD2, which could not be checked here. TRBV21-1 is a known pseudogene. The length of the CDR3 is 15 residues. CDR3 sequence (DNA): TGTGCCAGCAGCAAGCGGCGGGACCTCCAAGAGACCCAGTACTTC. Amino acid sequence: CASSKRRDLQETQYF.

This sequence joins TRBV25-1 and TRBJ1-1; D is uncertain. V lost 5 bases to trimming and J lost 3 bases, with 13 bases between them. The CDR3 runs 14 residues. In germline, CDR1 is MGHDK, CDR2 SYGVNS. CDR3 DNA sequence: TGTGCCAGCAGTCTTATGGGTCGGGACACTGAAGCTTTCTTT. Protein sequence: CASSLMGRDTEAFF.

The gene calls are TRBV11-3 and TRBJ2-1, with 7 bases lining up with TRBD2. Germline V gene sequence: CDR1 SGHNT, CDR2 YENEEA. V lost 4 bases to trimming and J lost 9 bases; unmatched junction nucleotides: 3. The CDR3 sequence is 12 residues long. CDR3 nucleotides: TGTGCCAGCAGCTCCCCGGGGGGTGAGCAGTTCTTC. Residues: CASSSPGGEQFF. The variable domain in full, completed from reference TRBV11-3 and TRBJ2-1, reads EAGVVQSPRYKIIEKKQPVAFWCNPISGHNTLYWYLQNLGQGPELLIRYENEEAVDDSQLPKDRFSAERLKGVDSTLKIQPAELGDSAVYLCASSSPGGEQFFGPGTRLTVL.

This clone was counted between two and nine times. The rearrangement links TRBV28 to TRBJ2-1; 12 positions match TRBD2. Looked up from germline, CDR1 is MDHEN and CDR2 is SYDVKM. The CDR3 is 16 amino acids. V dropped 11 bases and J dropped 4; count of bases not matched to a gene: 12. The DNA for the CDR3 is TGTGCCCTCGGGGAACTAGCGGGAGGACGGTACAATGAGCAGTTCTTC. Its translation is CALGELAGGRYNEQFF. Full variable domain (rest looked up from reference TRBV28 and TRBJ2-1): DVKVTQSSRYLVKRTGEKVFLECVQDMDHENMFWYRQDPGLGLRLIYFSYDVKMKEKGDIPEGYSVSREKKERFSLILESASTNQTSMYLCALGELAGGRYNEQFFGPGTRLTVL.